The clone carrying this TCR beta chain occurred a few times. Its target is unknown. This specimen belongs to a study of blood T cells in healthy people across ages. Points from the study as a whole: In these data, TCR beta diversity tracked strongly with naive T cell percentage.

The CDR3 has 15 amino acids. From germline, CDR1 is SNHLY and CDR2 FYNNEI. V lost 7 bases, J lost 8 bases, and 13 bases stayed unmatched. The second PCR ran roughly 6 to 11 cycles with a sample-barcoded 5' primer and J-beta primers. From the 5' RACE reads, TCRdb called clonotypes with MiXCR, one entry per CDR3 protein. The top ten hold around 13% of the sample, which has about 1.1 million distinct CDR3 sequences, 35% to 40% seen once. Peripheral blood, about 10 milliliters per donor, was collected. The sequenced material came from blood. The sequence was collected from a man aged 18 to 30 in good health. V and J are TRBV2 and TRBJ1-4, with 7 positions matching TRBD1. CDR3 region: CASTRQGYGKEKLFF. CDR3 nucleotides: TGTGCCAGCACCCGACAGGGCTACGGAAAGGAAAAACTGTTTTTT.